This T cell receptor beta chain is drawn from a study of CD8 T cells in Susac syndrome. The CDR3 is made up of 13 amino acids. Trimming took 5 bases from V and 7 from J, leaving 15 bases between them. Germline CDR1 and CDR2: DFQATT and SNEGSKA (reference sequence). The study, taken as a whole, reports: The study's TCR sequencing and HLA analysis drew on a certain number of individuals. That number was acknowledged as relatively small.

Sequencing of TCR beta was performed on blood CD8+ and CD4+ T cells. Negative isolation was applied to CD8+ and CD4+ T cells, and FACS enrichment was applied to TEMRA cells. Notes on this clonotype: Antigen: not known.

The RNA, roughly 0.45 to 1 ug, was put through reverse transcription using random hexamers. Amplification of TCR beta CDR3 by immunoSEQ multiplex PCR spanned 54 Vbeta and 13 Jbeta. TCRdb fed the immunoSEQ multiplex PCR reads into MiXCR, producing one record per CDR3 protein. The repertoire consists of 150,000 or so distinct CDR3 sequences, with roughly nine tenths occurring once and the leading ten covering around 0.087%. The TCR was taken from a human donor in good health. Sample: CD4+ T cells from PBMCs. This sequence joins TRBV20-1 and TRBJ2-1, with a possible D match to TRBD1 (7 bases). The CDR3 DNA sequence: TGCAGTGCTGCCCAGACAGGGAGGAATGAGCAGTTCTTC. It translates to CSAAQTGRNEQFF.